A selection of T cell receptor beta chains follows, all from one sample in a study of blood T cell repertoires in COVID-19. Libraries were prepared by immunoSEQ multiplex PCR; TCRdb keeps only in-frame clonotypes and omits some of them. Among a few hundred thousand clones listed, roughly 89% were seen once. The material sequenced was PBMCs or T cells enriched from blood (not recorded which). Receptors were obtained from a woman younger than 35 with acute COVID-19. Each CDR3 is given with its conserved first and last residue. A D gene is named only where the DNA matches it firmly. Only part of the rows carry a size: once, few, many, or a class if the clone is expanded.

D gene	clone size	J gene	V gene	CDR3 DNA	CDR3 protein
TRBD2	once	TRBJ2-1	TRBV2	TGTGCCAGCCGGGGAGGGGTCTACAATGAGCAGTTCTTC	CASRGGVYNEQFF
TRBD2	-	TRBJ2-7	TRBV5-1	TGCGCCAGCAGCTTAGGGACTAGCGGGACTGTCTCCTACGAGCAGTACTTC	CASSLGTSGTVSYEQYF
-	-	TRBJ1-5	TRBV4-2	TGTGCCAGCAGCCAAGGCGGGGGGGACAATCAGCCCCAGCATTTT	CASSQGGGDNQPQHF
-	-	TRBJ2-1	TRBV9	TGTGCCAGCAGCTCCCGGGACTTCTCCTACAATGAGCAGTTCTTC	CASSSRDFSYNEQFF
-	-	TRBJ2-7	TRBV15	TGTGCCACCGGCAGGGCTGACGAGCAGTACTTC	CATGRADEQYF
-	-	TRBJ1-2	TRBV7-9	TGTGCCAGCAGCTTAGTTGCGACAGATAACTATGGCTACACCTTC	CASSLVATDNYGYTF
TRBD1	-	TRBJ2-1	TRBV11-2	TGTGCCAGCAGCACACCGGGACAGGGACACAATGAGCAGTTCTTC	CASSTPGQGHNEQFF
-	-	TRBJ1-1	TRBV27	TGTGCCAGCAGTTTAGGTAGTGAAGCTTTCTTT	CASSLGSEAFF
-	-	TRBJ1-1	TRBV4-1	TGCGCCAGCAGCCAAGATCGGAGCCTCCGGGGGGACACTGAAGCTTTCTTT	CASSQDRSLRGDTEAFF
-	-	TRBJ2-1	TRBV6-5	TGTGCCAGCAGTAAGGGGACTTCCTCTAATGAGCAGTTCTTC	CASSKGTSSNEQFF
-	-	TRBJ1-1	TRBV29-1	TGCAGCGTTGAACATCCTGAAGCTTTCTTT	CSVEHPEAFF
-	-	TRBJ2-5	TRBV4-2	TGTGCCAGCAGCCAAGATGCAGGTCCAAAAGGGACCCAGTACTTC	CASSQDAGPKGTQYF
-	once	TRBJ1-2	TRBV12-3/TRBV12-4	TGTGCCACCTCGCGGGGGTTAGACTATGGCTACACCTTC	CATSRGLDYGYTF
-	-	TRBJ1-1	TRBV28	TGTGCCAGCAGTTCGGGACAAGCCGGCGATCTTGAAGCTTTCTTT	CASSSGQAGDLEAFF
-	-	TRBJ1-5	TRBV28	TGTGCCAGCAGCCCGGGGGGCCAGATCAATCAGCCCCAGCATTTT	CASSPGGQINQPQHF
-	few	TRBJ1-6	TRBV27	TGTGCCACCGGCAGGGCAATAGAATCACCCCTCCACTTT	CATGRAIESPLHF
TRBD2	-	TRBJ2-7	TRBV7-2	TGTGCCAGCAGCTTGGCAAGCGGGAGCGGCGACGAGCAGTACTTC	CASSLASGSGDEQYF
-	-	TRBJ1-6	TRBV12-5	TGTGCTAGTGTAGGTTTCCAGGGAGGGCATTCACCCCTCCACTTT	CASVGFQGGHSPLHF
TRBD1	-	TRBJ1-2	TRBV7-8	TGTGCCAGCAGCTTAGTGAACTTAGTACAGGGGGCCCACTATGGCTACACCTTC	CASSLVNLVQGAHYGYTF
-	-	TRBJ2-7	TRBV6-5	TGTGCCAGCACCCCGGGGGACAGCTCCTACGAGCAGTACTTC	CASTPGDSSYEQYF
-	-	TRBJ1-1	TRBV27	TGTGCCAGCAGTTACTCCTCTGCAACCGACACTGAAGCTTTCTTT	CASSYSSATDTEAFF
-	-	TRBJ2-7	TRBV10-3	TGTGCCATCAGTGAGGGACAGTTGGGCCCTTCCTACGAGCAGTACTTC	CAISEGQLGPSYEQYF
-	-	TRBJ1-2	TRBV3-1/TRBV3-2	TGTGCCAGCAGCCAAGAAGGTACCCAGGGAGGCTACACCTTC	CASSQEGTQGGYTF
TRBD1	-	TRBJ1-4	TRBV24-1	TGTGCCACCAGTGAGACCTCGACAGGGGTGGGTGAAAAACTGTTTTTT	CATSETSTGVGEKLFF
-	-	TRBJ2-2	TRBV10-1	TGCGCCAGCAGTGGGGTGGAGCTCGCCGGGGACGGGGAGCTGTTTTTT	CASSGVELAGDGELFF
TRBD1	-	TRBJ1-5	TRBV28	TGTGCCAGCAGTTCTTCTTCAGGGGGAAGTCAGCCCCAGCATTTT	CASSSSSGGSQPQHF
-	-	TRBJ1-2	TRBV7-2	TGTGCCAGCAGCTTAGGGCGGGGTGTTGGCTATGGCTACACCTTC	CASSLGRGVGYGYTF
-	few	TRBJ1-1	TRBV28	TGTGCCAGCAGCCCCCAGCAGGGAAGGATGAACACTGAAGCTTTCTTT	CASSPQQGRMNTEAFF
TRBD1	-	TRBJ1-2	TRBV27	TGTGCCAGCAGTTCAAGGGGACAGTCCCCAGGCTACACCTTC	CASSSRGQSPGYTF
TRBD2	-	TRBJ2-5	TRBV28	TGTGCCAGCAGTCAACTAGCGGGAGGGGTAGTGACCCAGTACTTC	CASSQLAGGVVTQYF
-	-	TRBJ2-7	TRBV5-4	TGTGCCAGCAGCCTGGAGGGGGACTACTCATACGAGCAGTACTTC	CASSLEGDYSYEQYF
TRBD2	-	TRBJ2-1	TRBV5-4	TGTGCCAGCAGCCCGCCCCGGACTAGCGGGATAGGTGAGCAGTTCTTC	CASSPPRTSGIGEQFF
-	-	TRBJ2-7	TRBV9	TGTGCCAGCAGCGAAACCCGAGGGGAGCAGTACTTC	CASSETRGEQYF
-	-	TRBJ2-7	TRBV2	TGTGCCAGCAGTGGGTCGCCCAGGGGAGAGCAGTACTTC	CASSGSPRGEQYF
TRBD1	-	TRBJ1-1	TRBV6-7	TGTGCCAGCAGCTCCAAGACAGGGAGAGGTGGCACTGAAGCTTTCTTT	CASSSKTGRGGTEAFF
-	-	TRBJ1-2	TRBV6-5	TGTGCCAGCAGTCCTCGCCTTCAGGCTGGCTACACCTTC	CASSPRLQAGYTF
TRBD1	few	TRBJ1-2	TRBV28	TGTGCCAGCAGTTTCGCGCAGGGGGCATTCGGCTACACCTTC	CASSFAQGAFGYTF
-	once	TRBJ1-3	TRBV2	TGTGCCAGCAGTGCCCGCCAGGCCTCTGGAAACACCATATATTTT	CASSARQASGNTIYF
TRBD1	-	TRBJ2-7	TRBV30	TGTGCCTGGAGTCGGGGACGGACAGGGTCCTACGAGCAGTACTTC	CAWSRGRTGSYEQYF
-	-	TRBJ2-1	TRBV18	TGTGCCAGCTCACCCCGAGACGACTTAAGGGAGCTCTTC	CASSPRDDLRELF
-	few	TRBJ1-6	TRBV27	TGTGCCAGCAGTTTAAAATTGGGGCCAGGGGTGGCTCCCCTCCACTTT	CASSLKLGPGVAPLHF
TRBD2	-	TRBJ2-1	TRBV15	TGTGCCACCAGCCACCTCGGACTAGCGGGAGGTTATAATGAGCAGTTCTTC	CATSHLGLAGGYNEQFF
TRBD1	-	TRBJ2-6	TRBV5-6	TGTGCCAGCAGCTCCAGGGGGCCCGGGGCCAACGTCCTGACTTTC	CASSSRGPGANVLTF
-	-	TRBJ1-1	TRBV15	TGTGCCACCCAGGAGCGCGGGCACACTGAAGCTTTCTTT	CATQERGHTEAFF
TRBD1	-	TRBJ2-7	TRBV5-1	TGCGCCAGCCGGGACAGCCCACTGCTTGGGTCCTACGAGCAGTACTTC	CASRDSPLLGSYEQYF